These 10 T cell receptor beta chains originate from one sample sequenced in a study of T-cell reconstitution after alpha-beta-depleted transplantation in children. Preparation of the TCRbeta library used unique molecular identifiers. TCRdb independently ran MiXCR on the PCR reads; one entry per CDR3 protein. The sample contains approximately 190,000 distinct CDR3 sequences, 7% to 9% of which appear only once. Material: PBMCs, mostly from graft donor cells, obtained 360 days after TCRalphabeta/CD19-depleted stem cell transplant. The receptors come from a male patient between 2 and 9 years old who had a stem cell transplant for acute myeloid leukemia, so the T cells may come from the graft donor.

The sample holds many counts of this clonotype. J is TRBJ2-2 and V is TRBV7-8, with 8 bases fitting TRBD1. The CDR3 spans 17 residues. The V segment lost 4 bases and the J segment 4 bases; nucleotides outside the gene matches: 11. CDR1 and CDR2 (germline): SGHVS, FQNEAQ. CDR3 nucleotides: TGTGCCAGCAGCTCTAGAGGGACAGGTTTAAGCACCGGGGAGCTGTTTTTT. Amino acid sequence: CASSSRGTGLSTGELFF.

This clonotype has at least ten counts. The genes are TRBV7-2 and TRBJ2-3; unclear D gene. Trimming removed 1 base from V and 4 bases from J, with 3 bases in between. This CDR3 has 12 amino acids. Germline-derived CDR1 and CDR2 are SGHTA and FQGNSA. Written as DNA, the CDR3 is TGTGCCAGCAGCTTAGGCCCAGATACGCAGTATTTT. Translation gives CASSLGPDTQYF. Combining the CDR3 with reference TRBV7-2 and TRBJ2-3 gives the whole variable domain GAGVSQSPSNKVTEKGKDVELRCDPISGHTALYWYRQSLGQGLEFLIYFQGNSAPDKSGLPSDRFSAERTGGSVSTLTIQRTQQEDSAVYLCASSLGPDTQYFGPGTRLTVL.

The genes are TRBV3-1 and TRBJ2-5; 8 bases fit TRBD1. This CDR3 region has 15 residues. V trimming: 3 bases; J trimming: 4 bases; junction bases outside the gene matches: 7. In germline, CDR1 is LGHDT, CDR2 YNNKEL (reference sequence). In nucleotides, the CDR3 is TGTGCCAGCAGCCAGTTAGGACAGGGAGTAGAGACCCAGTACTTC. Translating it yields CASSQLGQGVETQYF.

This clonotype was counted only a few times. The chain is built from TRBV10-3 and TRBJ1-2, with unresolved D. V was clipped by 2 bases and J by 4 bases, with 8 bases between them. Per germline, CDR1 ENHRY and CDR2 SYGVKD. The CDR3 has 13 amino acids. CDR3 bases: TGTGCCATCAGTGAGGGGCTCGGCTATGGCTACACCTTC. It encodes CAISEGLGYGYTF.

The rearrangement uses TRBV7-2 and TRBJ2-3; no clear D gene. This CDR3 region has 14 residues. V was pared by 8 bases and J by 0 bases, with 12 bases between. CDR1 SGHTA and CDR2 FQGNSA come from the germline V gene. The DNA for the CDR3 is TGTGCCAGCCTCTCGAGGATTAGCACAGATACGCAGTATTTT. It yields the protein CASLSRISTDTQYF. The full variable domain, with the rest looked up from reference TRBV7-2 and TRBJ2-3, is GAGVSQSPSNKVTEKGKDVELRCDPISGHTALYWYRQSLGQGLEFLIYFQGNSAPDKSGLPSDRFSAERTGGSVSTLTIQRTQQEDSAVYLCASLSRISTDTQYFGPGTRLTVL.

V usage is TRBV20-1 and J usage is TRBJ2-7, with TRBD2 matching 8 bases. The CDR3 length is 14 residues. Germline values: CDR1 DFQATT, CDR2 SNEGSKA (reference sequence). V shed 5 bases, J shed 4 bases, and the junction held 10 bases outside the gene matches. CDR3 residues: CSAPRSAGAYEQYF. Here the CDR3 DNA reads TGCAGTGCTCCCAGGTCAGCGGGAGCGTACGAGCAGTACTTC.

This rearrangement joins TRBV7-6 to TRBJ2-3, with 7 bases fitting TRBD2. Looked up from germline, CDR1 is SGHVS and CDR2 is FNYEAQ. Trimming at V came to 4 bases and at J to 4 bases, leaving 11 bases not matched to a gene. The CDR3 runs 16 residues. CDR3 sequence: CASSYRVAGRADTQYF. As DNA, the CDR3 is TGTGCCAGCAGCTACCGGGTGGCAGGGAGGGCAGATACGCAGTATTTT. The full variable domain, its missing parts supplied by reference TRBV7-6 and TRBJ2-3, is GAGVSQSPRYKVTKRGQDVALRCDPISGHVSLYWYRQALGQGPEFLTYFNYEAQQDKSGLPNDRFSAERPEGSISTLTIQRTEQRDSAMYRCASSYRVAGRADTQYFGPGTRLTVL.

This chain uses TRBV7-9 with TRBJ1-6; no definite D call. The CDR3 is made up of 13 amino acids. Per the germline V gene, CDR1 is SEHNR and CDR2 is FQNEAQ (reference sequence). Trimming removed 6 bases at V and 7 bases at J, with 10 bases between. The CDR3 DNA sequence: TGTGCCAGCAGGCCGGGGATAAATTCACCCCTCCACTTT. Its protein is CASRPGINSPLHF.

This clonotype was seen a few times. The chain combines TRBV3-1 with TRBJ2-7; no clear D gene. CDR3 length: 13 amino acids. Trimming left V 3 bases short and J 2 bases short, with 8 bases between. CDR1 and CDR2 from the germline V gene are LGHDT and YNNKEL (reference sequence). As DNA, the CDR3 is TGTGCCAGCAGCCACGCCTCGACCTACGAGCAGTACTTC. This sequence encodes CASSHASTYEQYF.

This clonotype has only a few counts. The CDR3 sequence: CASSFRGGNTEAFF. The CDR3 DNA reads as TGTGCCAGCAGCTTCCGAGGGGGGAACACTGAAGCTTTCTTT. The J gene is TRBJ1-1, the V gene TRBV7-9; D possibly corresponds to TRBD1 (6 bases). Germline assignment: CDR1 SEHNR and CDR2 FQNEAQ (reference sequence). V was cut by 3 bases and J by 1 base, with 9 bases left in between. CDR3 size: 14 residues.